This T cell receptor beta chain was captured in a study of blood T cells in healthy people across ages. Notes on the study in general: A strong correlation was seen between TCR beta diversity and naive T cell percentage.

The CDR3 is 13 residues long. The V end was cut by 6 bases, the J end by 1 base, with 11 bases between. The V gene's germline CDR1 is SQVTM and CDR2 ANQGSEA. PCR was performed a second time for about 6 to 11 cycles using a sample-barcoded 5' primer and a J-beta primer mix. TCRdb passed the 5' RACE reads through MiXCR, listing each CDR3 protein once. The sample has roughly 1.4 million distinct CDR3 sequences, almost 60% seen once. In regard to this clonotype: Its antigen is not identified.

This sequence was found in a man in his late teens or twenties in good health. This chain joins TRBV29-1 and TRBJ2-3; no clear D gene. Specimen: blood. Written as DNA, the CDR3 is TGCAGCGTCCACCTCTGGGGCACAGATACGCAGTATTTT. Its protein product is CSVHLWGTDTQYF.